The rows below give T cell receptor beta chains drawn from one sample of a study of blood T cell repertoires in COVID-19. Using immunoSEQ multiplex PCR, the repertoire was profiled, and TCRdb retains in-frame clones only, with some absent. The repertoire holds approximately 61,000 clones, with approximately 86% as singletons. What was sequenced was peripheral blood. These receptors came from a man in his 70s with acute or convalescent COVID-19. The CDR3 runs from the conserved cysteine through the conserved F or W. The D gene is left open where the match is weak. The size field is filled for only some rows; it gives once, few, many or a size class.

>TRBD1|TRBJ2-2|TRBV12-3/TRBV12-4|-
TGTGCCAGCAGTACACAGGGGGCCGGGGAGCTGTTTTTT
CASSTQGAGELFF
>TRBD1|TRBJ2-5|TRBV24-1|-
TGTGCCACCAGTGAAATAGGACAGGGGGGCCAAGAGACCCAGTACTTC
CATSEIGQGGQETQYF
>-|TRBJ2-3|TRBV5-1|-
TGCGCCAGCAGCTTTCTGCCGACACCCAGCACAGATACGCAGTATTTT
CASSFLPTPSTDTQYF
>TRBD2|TRBJ2-5|TRBV5-1|-
TGCGCCAGCAGTGTGGGGTCTAGCGGGGAAGAGACCCAGTACTTC
CASSVGSSGEETQYF
>TRBD1|TRBJ2-3|TRBV7-2|-
TGTGCCAGCAGCTCAAGGGGGCTACGAGATACGCAGTATTTT
CASSSRGLRDTQYF
>-|TRBJ1-2|TRBV5-1|-
TGCGCCAGCAGCTTGGACAGAGCGGACCTCTATGGCTACACCTTC
CASSLDRADLYGYTF
>TRBD2|TRBJ2-3|TRBV6-5|-
TGTGCCAGCAGTTACCGGGGGGCAGATACGCAGTATTTT
CASSYRGADTQYF
>-|TRBJ2-3|TRBV5-1|-
TGCGCCAGCAGCTTGGACGGTGGTGCGCAGTATTTT
CASSLDGGAQYF
>-|TRBJ1-3|TRBV6-5|-
TGTGCCAGCAGTCTCACAGGGTTGGCTGGAAACACCATATATTTT
CASSLTGLAGNTIYF
>TRBD1|TRBJ1-1|TRBV19|once
TGTGCCAGTAGTATTTTCGGGGACAGGGGGTTGAACACTGAAGCTTTCTTT
CASSIFGDRGLNTEAFF
>TRBD1|TRBJ2-7|TRBV5-6|-
TGTGCCAGCAGCCTAAACCTCCGGGACAGGGAATTC
CASSLNLRDREF
>-|TRBJ1-1|TRBV9|-
TGTGCCAGCACCAAGGAGCACATGAACACTGAAGCTTTCTTT
CASTKEHMNTEAFF
>-|TRBJ2-5|TRBV29-1|-
TGCAGCGCAAAGGACAGCGAGAAGGAGACCCAGTACTTC
CSAKDSEKETQYF
>TRBD1|TRBJ1-1|TRBV19|-
TGTGCCAGTGGAGACAGGGGGATGAACACTGAAGCTTTCTTT
CASGDRGMNTEAFF
>TRBD1|TRBJ2-1|TRBV6-5|once
TGTGCCAGCAGTAAGGGACAGGGTTCCTACAATGAGCAGTTCTTC
CASSKGQGSYNEQFF
>-|TRBJ1-2|TRBV5-1|-
TGCGCCAGCAGCTACGGGACATCCGGCAGTCCCCGTTACACCTTC
CASSYGTSGSPRYTF
>TRBD1|TRBJ1-2|TRBV29-1|-
TGCAGCGTCTCCACAGGGGACCCTATCTGGGGCTACACCTTC
CSVSTGDPIWGYTF
>-|TRBJ1-2|TRBV5-4|-
TGTGCCAGCAGCTCTTTTAACTATGGCTACACCTTC
CASSSFNYGYTF
>-|TRBJ2-3|TRBV21-1|-
TGTGCCAGCAGCAAAGCGAAGTGGGAGGGAAACGGAGATACGCAGTATTTT
CASSKAKWEGNGDTQYF
>TRBD1|TRBJ1-5|TRBV18|-
TGTGCCAGCTCACCACGTGCGGACAGGTTGTCGAGCAATCAGCCCCAGCATTTT
CASSPRADRLSSNQPQHF
>-|TRBJ2-7|TRBV3-1/TRBV3-2|-
TGTGCCAGCAGCCCTCGACCATACTCGGGGGAGCAGTACTTC
CASSPRPYSGEQYF
>TRBD1|TRBJ2-3|TRBV5-4|-
TGTGCCAGCAGCCCGACAGGGAGCGCAGATACGCAGTATTTT
CASSPTGSADTQYF
>-|TRBJ2-1|TRBV19|-
TGTGCCAGTAGACCTAACAGGGAGCTGCTGCTGAATGAGCAGTTCTTC
CASRPNRELLLNEQFF
>TRBD2|TRBJ2-1|TRBV15|-
TGTGCCACCAGCAGCAGCCATATAGCGGGGTCCAACATTCTATACAATGAGCAGTTCTTC
CATSSSHIAGSNILYNEQFF
>-|TRBJ2-5|TRBV2|many
TGTGCGTGGGTCCAGCAGTCTGACAGACAAGAGACCCAGTACTTC
CAWVQQSDRQETQYF
>TRBD2|TRBJ2-1|TRBV7-6|-
TGTGCCAGCAGCTTAGGGGTGGTTCGGACTAGCGGGGGGCCACGCTCTGGGCAGTTCTTC
CASSLGVVRTSGGPRSGQFF
>-|TRBJ1-1|TRBV18|once
TGTGCCAGCTCACCACCGGGAGCAGGGGCCCCGGGCACTGAAGCTTTCTTT
CASSPPGAGAPGTEAFF
>TRBD1|TRBJ1-3|TRBV29-1|-
TGCAGCGTACAGGGGGCCTCTGGAAACACCATATATTTT
CSVQGASGNTIYF
>TRBD2|TRBJ2-2|TRBV5-1|-
TGCGCCAGCAGCTTGACGCTGGGACTAGCGGGGGTGGTGGAGCTGTTTTTT
CASSLTLGLAGVVELFF
>-|TRBJ1-5|TRBV5-1|-
TGCGCCAGCAGCTTGACCGGGTCCGGGCAGCCCCAGCATTTT
CASSLTGSGQPQHF
>-|TRBJ2-1|TRBV5-1|-
TGCGCCAGCAGCCTCCGCGTCGGGGGTAACATCAATGAGCAGTTCTTC
CASSLRVGGNINEQFF
>TRBD1|TRBJ1-1|TRBV29-1|-
TGCAGCATCAGCGGGACAGGGGGTGGTAGCACTGAAGCTTTCTTT
CSISGTGGGSTEAFF
>TRBD1|TRBJ1-2|TRBV14|-
TGTGCCAGCAGCCAAGCCGGGACAGGGGGCTATGGCTACACCTTC
CASSQAGTGGYGYTF
>TRBD1|TRBJ2-7|TRBV6-5|few
TGTGCCAGCAGGAGATTTAAGGGACAGGGGTTCGAGCAGTACTTC
CASRRFKGQGFEQYF
>TRBD2|TRBJ2-3|TRBV9|few
TGTGCCAGCAGCGGAGGACGTGGGGAGGGGACAGATACGCAGTATTTT
CASSGGRGEGTDTQYF
>-|TRBJ1-6|TRBV5-1|-
TGCGCCAGCAGCCTAGGCTTCTTGATGGGTTCACCCCTCCACTTT
CASSLGFLMGSPLHF
>TRBD2|TRBJ2-1|TRBV25-1|-
TGTGCCAGCAGTGAAGTACAAGCGGGGGGGCCCAGGGATGAGCAGTTCTTC
CASSEVQAGGPRDEQFF
>-|TRBJ2-5|TRBV29-1|-
TGCAGCGTTTCAGGGTCTCATGGCGAGACCCAGTACTTC
CSVSGSHGETQYF
>-|TRBJ2-7|TRBV5-1|-
TGCGCCAGCAGCTTGTGGGCCCCCTACGAGCAGTACTTC
CASSLWAPYEQYF
>TRBD2|TRBJ2-7|TRBV19|-
TGTGCCAGTAGTTCACCAGGACTAGCGGGGTCCTACGAGCAGTACTTC
CASSSPGLAGSYEQYF
>-|TRBJ1-6|TRBV3-1/TRBV3-2|-
TGTGCCAGCAGCCAAGAGCTAGGGAGCTCCTCTTATAATTCACCCCTCCACTTT
CASSQELGSSSYNSPLHF
>-|TRBJ2-7|TRBV6-2/TRBV6-3|-
TGTGCCAGCAGCTATAAATACGAGCAGTACTTC
CASSYKYEQYF
>-|TRBJ1-2|TRBV6-1|-
TGTGCCAGCAGAGCGGGGACTGGCTACACCTTC
CASRAGTGYTF
>TRBD1|TRBJ2-1|TRBV29-1|-
TGCAGCGTTGAAGATCTTCTCGGCAGGGGGTCATACAATGAGCAGTTCTTC
CSVEDLLGRGSYNEQFF
>-|TRBJ1-2|TRBV5-4|-
TGTGCCAGCAGCCCCGGAGGGGTGAGTCCCTATGGCTACACCTTC
CASSPGGVSPYGYTF
>-|TRBJ1-2|TRBV18|-
TGTGCCAGCTCACCGACAGAGAACTATGGCTACACCTTC
CASSPTENYGYTF
>-|TRBJ2-2|TRBV7-3|-
TGTGCCAGCAGCTTAACCTCGGCGACAGGGAACACCGGGGAGCTGTTTTTT
CASSLTSATGNTGELFF
>TRBD2|TRBJ2-7|TRBV19|-
TGTGCCAGCACTGTCGGGGGGGGAATAAGCGACGAGCAGTACTTC
CASTVGGGISDEQYF
>-|TRBJ1-5|TRBV7-2|-
TGTGCCAGCAGCTTAAGCGCGGGGCTTAATCAGCCCCAGCATTTT
CASSLSAGLNQPQHF
>-|TRBJ1-2|TRBV29-1|-
TGCAGCGTTGGGGCAGGTCAAAAGGGCTACACCTTC
CSVGAGQKGYTF
>-|TRBJ1-4|TRBV12-3/TRBV12-4|once
TGTGCCAGCAGTTTGGGGCAAAAAAAACTGTTTTTT
CASSLGQKKLFF
>-|TRBJ2-1|TRBV6-6|-
TGTGCCAGCGGTGTCCGAGGACTAAACAATGAGCAGTTCTTC
CASGVRGLNNEQFF
>TRBD1|TRBJ2-5|TRBV9|-
TGTGCCAGCAGCCCCTTGCAGGGGGCTGAGACCCAGTACTTC
CASSPLQGAETQYF
>-|TRBJ1-4|TRBV5-1|once
TGCGCCAGCAGTTCTCCAGGGGCAACTAATGAAAAACTGTTTTTT
CASSSPGATNEKLFF
>-|TRBJ1-1|TRBV11-2|-
TGTGCCAGCGTTGAGTTGAGGCACACTGAAGCTTTCTTT
CASVELRHTEAFF
>TRBD1|TRBJ2-1|TRBV5-1|-
TGCGCCAGCAGCCCGGCCCCGACAGGGGTCAATGAGCAGTTCTTC
CASSPAPTGVNEQFF
>TRBD1|TRBJ1-2|TRBV12-3/TRBV12-4|-
TGTGCCAGCAGCTCGGACAGGTCCTATGGCTACACCTTC
CASSSDRSYGYTF
>-|TRBJ1-1|TRBV28|-
TGTGCCAGCATTCGTGAACAAATGAACACTGAAGCTTTCTTT
CASIREQMNTEAFF
>-|TRBJ2-3|TRBV5-1|-
TGCGCCAGCAGCTTGGACGCGGTGGCCGGCACAGATACGCAGTATTTT
CASSLDAVAGTDTQYF
>-|TRBJ2-3|TRBV7-8|-
TGTGCCAGCAGTTCCCTGGACATAGCTTCAGATACGCAGTATTTT
CASSSLDIASDTQYF